This T cell receptor (beta chain) was profiled in a study of CD8 T cells in Susac syndrome. Reverse transcription of 0.5 to 1 ug RNA was carried out with random hexamers. MiXCR was run by TCRdb on the immunoSEQ multiplex PCR reads, yielding one entry per CDR3 protein. The profile covers 150,000 to 200,000 distinct CDR3 sequences, with approximately 93% appearing a single time and roughly 0.096% taken by the ten largest. Trimming at V came to 6 bases and at J to 1 base, leaving 5 bases not matched to a gene. The CDR3 extends over 15 amino acids. Per germline, CDR1 SGHAT and CDR2 FQNNGV. The rearrangement links TRBV11-2 to TRBJ1-1, with 10 bases that match TRBD1. The specimen was CD4+ T cells from PBMCs. The source of this sequence is a human donor in good health. Written as DNA, the CDR3 is TGTGCCAGCAGAGGACAGGGGGTCGGGAACACTGAAGCTTTCTTT. This encodes CASRGQGVGNTEAFF.